A single sample is the source of the 22 T cell receptor beta chains below, sequenced in a study of cytomegalovirus exposure and HLA in healthy donors. PCR used 60 Vbeta primers and 13 Jbeta primers. Method: immunoSEQ multiplex PCR; TCRdb's copy keeps in-frame clones and lacks some. The data show 180,000 or so clones, less than 80% seen once. The sequenced material came from PBMCs. The receptors come from a man aged 18 to 29 in good health and CMV-seronegative.

The chain joins TRBV15 to TRBJ1-5; TRBD1 matches at 12 bases. CDR3 length: 23 amino acids. The germline V gene encodes CDR1 LNHNV and CDR2 YYDKDF (reference sequence). Trimming took 3 bases from V and 0 from J; bases not matched to a gene: 21. The CDR3, as DNA: TGTGCCACCAGCAGGAGGACTCTGGGACAGGGGGCGACCCCATTTTATAGCAATCAGCCCCAGCATTTT. Amino acid sequence: CATSRRTLGQGATPFYSNQPQHF.

The V and J genes are TRBV18 and TRBJ2-2, with D possibly being TRBD1 (6 bases). Trimming stripped 1 base from V and 4 bases from J, with 10 bases between. The CDR3 runs to 15 residues. From germline, CDR1 is KGHSH and CDR2 LQKENI. CDR3: CASSPRRDTTGELFF. The CDR3 nucleotides read TGTGCCAGCTCACCACGTCGGGACACCACCGGGGAGCTGTTTTTT.

The genes are TRBV13 and TRBJ2-7; 9 nucleotides agree with TRBD2. Germline V lookup: CDR1 PRHDT, CDR2 FYEKMQ (reference sequence). The CDR3 length is 15 residues. V shed 4 bases and J 3 bases; nucleotides not matched to a gene: 7. For the CDR3, the DNA is TGTGCCAGCAGCTCACGGACTAGCGAGTTCTACGAGCAGTACTTC. Translation: CASSSRTSEFYEQYF.

This chain links TRBV18 with TRBJ1-1; perhaps TRBD1 as D (6 bases). The CDR3 extends over 15 amino acids. CDR1 is KGHSH and CDR2 is LQKENI in the germline V gene. Deletions cut 1 base from V and 0 bases from J, with 9 bases between. The CDR3 bases are TGTGCCAGCTCACCACTACCAGGGGTGAACACTGAAGCTTTCTTT. Translation gives CASSPLPGVNTEAFF.

The chain is built from TRBV4-1 and TRBJ2-7, with 8 positions matching TRBD1. This CDR3 has 15 amino acids. With 3 bases clipped from V and 5 bases from J, the junction kept 9 bases outside the gene matches. CDR1 is MGHRA and CDR2 is YSYEKL in the germline V gene. The CDR3 DNA follows: TGCGCCAGCAGCCATACCGGACAGGGTTCCCACGAGCAGTACTTC. Amino acid sequence: CASSHTGQGSHEQYF.

The gene calls are TRBV7-9 and TRBJ2-1; D is possibly TRBD1 (6 bases). The germline V and J ends were trimmed by 6 bases and 3 bases, with 18 bases remaining between them. This CDR3 spans 16 amino acids. Germline CDR1 SEHNR, CDR2 FQNEAQ (reference sequence). The CDR3 DNA sequence: TGTGCCAGCAGAGAAGGGTGGGGGACAAGCTACAATGAGCAGTTCTTC. It specifies CASREGWGTSYNEQFF.

The chain uses TRBV4-1 and TRBJ2-2; 14 positions agree with TRBD2. Germline trimming cut 4 bases from V and 4 bases from J; bases unmatched to any gene: 8. This CDR3 is built from 18 residues. Germline lookup yields CDR1 MGHRA and CDR2 YSYEKL. CDR3 loop: CASSPGLAGVISTGELFF. The CDR3 coding sequence is TGCGCCAGCAGCCCGGGACTAGCGGGGGTCATCAGCACCGGGGAGCTGTTTTTT.

The chain recombines TRBV6-4 with TRBJ1-6; 7 bases are shared with TRBD1. Germline CDR1 is MRHNA and CDR2 is SNTAGT. This CDR3 region has 15 residues. V was clipped by 6 bases and J by 6 bases; unmatched bases: 8. The CDR3 coding sequence is TGTGCCAGCAGCAGAACAGGGGCGGCTAATTCACCCCTCCACTTT. Residues: CASSRTGAANSPLHF.

V and J are TRBV7-2 and TRBJ2-7; D is unresolved. V lost 2 bases to trimming and J lost 0 bases, with 14 bases between them. CDR3 length: 16 residues. The germline V gene encodes CDR1 SGHTA and CDR2 FQGNSA. CDR3 coding DNA: TGTGCCAGCAGCTTAAATCCTGGCGGCCCCTCCTACGAGCAGTACTTC. It translates to CASSLNPGGPSYEQYF. Looking up the rest from reference TRBV7-2 and TRBJ2-7 gives the full variable domain: GAGVSQSPSNKVTEKGKDVELRCDPISGHTALYWYRQSLGQGLEFLIYFQGNSAPDKSGLPSDRFSAERTGGSVSTLTIQRTQQEDSAVYLCASSLNPGGPSYEQYFGPGTRLTVT.

The chain recombines TRBV6-5 with TRBJ1-6; the D gene is possibly TRBD1 (5 bases). V was cut by 7 bases and J by 15 bases, with 25 bases left in between. This CDR3 contains 15 residues. Per germline, CDR1 MNHEY and CDR2 SVGAGI. Here the CDR3 reads CASTLGSPGAVNLHF. DNA for the CDR3: TGTGCCAGCACCCTGGGAAGCCCTGGGGCGGTTAACCTCCACTTT.

This chain uses TRBV6-4 with TRBJ2-7; 7 bases are shared with TRBD2. Germline V CDR1 and CDR2: MRHNA, SNTAGT. The length of the CDR3 is 18 residues. Unmatched junction bases numbered 14, after V lost 0 bases and J lost 3 bases. In DNA, the CDR3 is TGTGCCAGCAGTGACTCCTCCTGGACTAGTCCGCCAAACTACGAGCAGTACTTC. Protein: CASSDSSWTSPPNYEQYF.

V is TRBV5-1 and J is TRBJ1-1, with 7 bases lining up with TRBD1. Germline V lookup: CDR1 SGHRS, CDR2 YFSETQ. With 4 bases clipped from V and 6 bases from J, the junction kept 9 bases outside the gene matches. This CDR3 region has 14 residues. As DNA, the CDR3 is TGCGCCAGCAGCAGAGACAGGGTAATCGCTGAAGCTTTCTTT. Translated: CASSRDRVIAEAFF.

As to this clone: The germline gene is not matched at one end of the junction; a read error may be the cause. The V call is TRBV28, the J call TRBJ2-2; tentative D call: TRBD1 (5 bases). There are 14 residues in the CDR3. CDR1 is MDHEN, CDR2 SYDVKM, per germline. In nucleotides, the CDR3 is TGTGCCGGCAGGTCGACAGTTCCGTCCGGGGAGCTGTTTTTT. Translated: CAGRSTVPSGELFF.

In nucleotides, the CDR3 is TGTGCCAGCAGCGTAGGCCCGGTCCTAAACTATGGCTACACCTTC. This gives the protein CASSVGPVLNYGYTF. The chain recombines TRBV9 with TRBJ1-2; no definite D call. Trimming removed 0 bases from V and 2 bases from J, with 11 bases in between. This CDR3 spans 15 amino acids. The germline V gene encodes CDR1 SGDLS and CDR2 YYNGEE. Filled out from reference TRBV9 and TRBJ1-2, the complete variable domain reads DSGVTQTPKHLITATGQRVTLRCSPRSGDLSVYWYQQSLDQGLQFLIQYYNGEERAKGNILERFSAQQFPDLHSELNLSSLELGDSALYFCASSVGPVLNYGYTFGSGTRLTVV.

CDR3 sequence reads: CASSLGRGGSRTEAFF. The CDR3 coding sequence is TGTGCCAGCAGCTTAGGAAGGGGGGGTAGTCGCACTGAAGCTTTCTTT. The chain joins TRBV5-6 to TRBJ1-1; possibly TRBD1 for D (6 bases). The CDR3 contains 16 residues. The V gene's germline CDR1 is SGHDT and CDR2 YYEEEE. V lost 2 bases, J lost 4 bases, and 18 bases lay in between.

This clone occurred a few times. This rearrangement joins TRBV7-2 to TRBJ1-2; D gene uncertain. Germline V gene sequence: CDR1 SGHTA, CDR2 FQGNSA. The CDR3 runs 15 residues. Trimming pared 1 base from V and 4 bases from J, leaving 13 bases between. CDR3 sequence reads: CASSLVGEISYGYTF. CDR3 DNA: TGTGCCAGCAGCTTAGTCGGGGAGATTTCCTATGGCTACACCTTC.

This sequence joins TRBV7-8 and TRBJ2-7; 7 positions agree with TRBD1. The CDR3 spans 14 residues. V lost 0 bases to trimming and J lost 2 bases; unmatched junction nucleotides: 1. Per germline, CDR1 SGHVS and CDR2 FQNEAQ. The CDR3 region has the DNA TGTGCCAGCAGCTTAGCGGGACAGACCTACGAGCAGTACTTC. Amino acids: CASSLAGQTYEQYF.

This CDR3 is CSVDRGGMRGYTF. CDR3 sequence (DNA): TGCAGCGTCGACAGGGGAGGAATGCGGGGCTACACCTTC. This chain uses TRBV29-1 with TRBJ1-2; 8 bases align to TRBD1. The V gene end was trimmed by 6 bases and the J gene end by 8 bases; junction bases not matched to a gene: 11. Germline-derived CDR1 and CDR2 are SQVTM and ANQGSEA. The CDR3 sequence is 13 residues long.

In this sample, this clone is medium-sized. The chain is built from TRBV9 and TRBJ2-7; D gene unclear. Trimming left V 1 base short and J 6 bases short, with 14 bases between. The CDR3 extends over 14 amino acids. Germline V gives CDR1 SGDLS, CDR2 YYNGEE. The CDR3 reads CASSVLDGSGEQYF. In DNA form, the CDR3 reads TGTGCCAGCAGCGTACTTGATGGATCAGGCGAGCAGTACTTC. Looking up the rest from reference TRBV9 and TRBJ2-7 gives the full variable domain: DSGVTQTPKHLITATGQRVTLRCSPRSGDLSVYWYQQSLDQGLQFLIQYYNGEERAKGNILERFSAQQFPDLHSELNLSSLELGDSALYFCASSVLDGSGEQYFGPGTRLTVT.

The chain is built from TRBV30 and TRBJ2-7, with 7 bases lining up with TRBD1. The J segment lost 4 bases and the V segment lost 0 bases, leaving 3 bases of the junction unmatched. This CDR3 spans 13 amino acids. Germline loops: CDR1 GTSNPN, CDR2 SVGIG (reference sequence). As DNA, the CDR3 is TGTGCCTGGAGTGTAGGGGGCATTTACGAGCAGTACTTC. This encodes CAWSVGGIYEQYF.

The chain employs TRBV2 and TRBJ2-5, with 10 bases identical to TRBD2. Trimming cost V 6 bases and J 5 bases; bases outside gene matches: 9. The CDR3 length is 15 residues. Germline CDR1 and CDR2: SNHLY and FYNNEI. This CDR3 is CASRASGGRSETQYF. The CDR3, as DNA: TGTGCCAGCAGGGCTAGCGGGGGCCGATCGGAGACCCAGTACTTC.

The chain combines TRBV30 with TRBJ2-7; the match to TRBD1 covers 9 bases. Germline V gives CDR1 GTSNPN, CDR2 SVGIG (reference sequence). CDR3 length: 14 amino acids. V lost 5 bases to trimming and J lost 0 bases; unmatched junction nucleotides: 5. DNA of the CDR3: TGTGCCTGGGACCGGGACAGGGACTCCTACGAGCAGTACTTC. Translating it yields CAWDRDRDSYEQYF.